This T cell receptor beta chain was captured by sequencing in a study of technical replicates of blood from several donors. The data were produced by immunoSEQ multiplex PCR, yet TCRdb's version contains in-frame clones alone and is incomplete. The repertoire has about 95,000 clones, about 95% of them found once; the top ten carry roughly 0.3%. This clonotype originated in a human donor in good health. The sequencing sample was made of T cells isolated from PBMCs.

The CDR3 coding sequence is TGTGCCAGCAGACTAGAGATTAACACCGGGGAGCTGTTTTTT. Translation: CASRLEINTGELFF. The J gene is TRBJ2-2, the V gene TRBV7-9; possibly TRBD2 for D (5 bases). CDR1 and CDR2 from the germline V gene are SEHNR and FQNEAQ (reference sequence). The CDR3 totals 14 residues. V lost 6 bases to trimming and J lost 2 bases, with 10 bases between them.